The clone carrying this TCR beta chain was counted a few times. Positively selected for CCR7, the CD45RO-negative cells used as naive CD8 cells excluded terminally differentiated effector memory CD45RA+ cells. This entry comes from a study of shared clonotypes between healthy human individuals. CDR3 size: 11 residues. Germline V gene sequence: CDR1 SNHLY, CDR2 FYNNEI. Trimming stripped 6 bases from V and 7 bases from J, with 6 bases between. The protocol was immunoSEQ multiplex PCR, while the TCRdb copy is restricted to in-frame clones and leaves out a portion. The table includes hundreds of thousands of clones, about 95% detected once.

The clonotype was recovered from a woman in her thirties in good health. This chain links TRBV2 with TRBJ1-4; D gene ambiguous. Sample: naive CD8+ T cells sorted from blood. The CDR3 region has the DNA TGTGCCAGCAGGGGCGTTGAAAAACTGTTTTTT. This sequence encodes CASRGVEKLFF.